One sample yielded the 25 T cell receptor beta chains listed below, sequenced in a study of identical twins. TCRdb itself ran the 5' RACE reads through MiXCR, one entry per CDR3 protein. Among about 330,000 distinct CDR3 sequences listed, about 12% were seen once. These same records also appear under a second study, on yellow fever vaccine responses in identical twins.

The sample consisted of CD8+ T cells sorted from blood. The receptors originated from a woman under 30 in good health.

This clonotype has only a few counts. Written as DNA, the CDR3 is TGTGCCAGCAGCTTAGTCCGGGAAGCAACTAATGAAAAACTGTTTTTT. Translation gives CASSLVREATNEKLFF. This sequence joins TRBV7-8 and TRBJ1-4; no clear D. Per germline, CDR1 SGHVS and CDR2 FQNEAQ. Trimming took off 1 base at V and 0 bases at J, with 9 bases between the two ends. The CDR3 runs to 16 residues.

In this sample, this clonotype turned up many times. This rearrangement joins TRBV6-4 to TRBJ2-2; unclear D gene. Between the trimmed V and J ends, which lost 5 bases and 7 bases, there was a span of 17 bases. Looked up from germline, CDR1 is MRHNA and CDR2 is SNTAGT. The length of the CDR3 is 15 residues. CDR3 residues: CASSTDHAGGGELFF. The CDR3 bases are TGTGCCAGCAGTACTGACCATGCAGGTGGCGGGGAGCTGTTTTTT.

The chain is built from TRBV2 and TRBJ2-1; TRBD2 might be the D (6 bases). V lost 5 bases, J lost 10 bases, and 12 bases lay in between. The CDR3 totals 12 residues. Germline lookup yields CDR1 SNHLY and CDR2 FYNNEI. The CDR3 here is CASSRGLSEQFF. In DNA, the CDR3 is TGTGCCAGCAGTCGGGGACTCTCCGAGCAGTTCTTC.

This clonotype showed up many times. The chain carries TRBV7-9 and TRBJ2-7; perhaps TRBD2 as D (5 bases). Trimming pared 4 bases from V and 4 bases from J, leaving 8 bases between. The CDR3 covers 12 residues. CDR1 and CDR2 (germline): SEHNR, FQNEAQ (reference sequence). Here the CDR3 DNA reads TGTGCCAGCAGCTCGCCGGGGTACGAGCAGTACTTC. This gives the protein CASSSPGYEQYF.

The rearrangement uses TRBV4-2 and TRBJ2-7; TRBD2 agrees at 10 bases. In germline, CDR1 is LGHNA, CDR2 YNFKEQ. This CDR3 contains 19 residues. The ends lost 1 base at V and 3 bases at J; junction bases unmatched: 15. The CDR3 DNA follows: TGTGCCAGCAGCCAAGGAGCGGGAGGGCTTACAAATTTAATCTACGAGCAGTACTTC. It specifies CASSQGAGGLTNLIYEQYF.

This clonotype was found a few times. V is TRBV5-5 and J is TRBJ1-2, with a tentative D call TRBD1 (6 bases). Per the germline V gene, CDR1 is SGHKS and CDR2 is YYEKEE (reference sequence). Trimming stripped 0 bases from V and 4 bases from J, with 10 bases between. The CDR3 is made up of 14 amino acids. CDR3 nucleotide sequence: TGTGCCAGCAGCTTGGGACAGGCGGTCTATGGCTACACCTTC. This gives the protein CASSLGQAVYGYTF.

This clonotype has only one observation. The V gene is TRBV14, the J gene TRBJ2-2, with D tentatively TRBD1 (6 bases). Trimming took 0 bases from V and 4 from J, leaving 15 bases between them. The CDR3 sequence is 17 residues long. Germline V gene sequence: CDR1 SGHDN, CDR2 FVKESK. Here the CDR3 DNA reads TGTGCCAGCAGCCAAGACTGGGCCAGGGGAATCACCGGGGAGCTGTTTTTT. It translates to CASSQDWARGITGELFF. The full variable domain, with the rest looked up from reference TRBV14 and TRBJ2-2, is EAGVTQFPSHSVIEKGQTVTLRCDPISGHDNLYWYRRVMGKEIKFLLHFVKESKQDESGMPNNRFLAERTGGTYSTLKVQPAELEDSGVYFCASSQDWARGITGELFFGEGSRLTVL.

Only a few counts were recorded for this clonotype. The chain employs TRBV24-1 and TRBJ2-3; 9 positions match TRBD1. The length of the CDR3 is 17 residues. Germline V gene data show CDR1 as KGHDR and CDR2 as SFDVKD. V shed 1 base and J 2 bases; nucleotides not matched to a gene: 6. DNA of the CDR3: TGTGCCACCAGTGATTTCACGGGACAGGGCTTCACAGATACGCAGTATTTT. Encoded protein: CATSDFTGQGFTDTQYF.

This clonotype was observed many times. The V gene is TRBV12-3 or TRBV12-4, the J gene TRBJ1-1; no clear D gene. CDR3 size: 14 residues. With 2 bases removed from V and 2 bases from J, the gap between germline ends came to 9 bases. The CDR3 spells CASSLPRLNTEAFF. The CDR3 DNA is TGTGCCAGCAGTTTACCCAGACTAAACACTGAAGCTTTCTTT.

This clonotype was found a few times. V and J are TRBV15 and TRBJ2-1; 9 positions agree with TRBD1. This CDR3 spans 14 amino acids. The V gene's germline CDR1 is LNHNV and CDR2 YYDKDF (reference sequence). J gave up 7 bases and V 1 base, and 2 bases lay outside the gene matches. CDR3 region: CATSRVGTGNEQFF. Written as DNA, the CDR3 is TGTGCCACCAGCAGAGTTGGGACAGGGAATGAGCAGTTCTTC.

The chain is built from TRBV4-1 and TRBJ2-2, with 9 bases identical to TRBD2. The CDR3 runs to 17 residues. The J segment lost 4 bases and the V segment lost 4 bases, leaving 10 bases of the junction unmatched. Germline assignment: CDR1 MGHRA and CDR2 YSYEKL. The CDR3 nucleotides read TGCGCCAGCAGCCGACGGGTGCGGGAGGGCGGCACCGGGGAGCTGTTTTTT. Protein sequence: CASSRRVREGGTGELFF.

This clonotype came up a few times. V gene TRBV6-5 combines with J gene TRBJ2-3, with D perhaps TRBD1 (5 bases). Trimming took 2 bases from V and 1 from J, leaving 13 bases between them. This CDR3 spans 16 amino acids. The germline V gene has CDR1 MNHEY and CDR2 SVGAGI. For the CDR3, the DNA is TGTGCCAGCAGTTACATGCAGGGCGAGGGCACAGATACGCAGTATTTT. Translation: CASSYMQGEGTDTQYF.

This clonotype was counted only a few times. The chain employs TRBV7-3 and TRBJ2-6; possible D gene TRBD1, 5 bases. The CDR3 spans 16 residues. With 11 bases removed from V and 0 bases from J, the gap between germline ends came to 17 bases. From germline, CDR1 is SGHTA and CDR2 FQGTGA. Here the CDR3 DNA reads TGTGCCCATTCTTCCAGGGCCCTCTCTGGGGCCAACGTCCTGACTTTC. This gives the protein CAHSSRALSGANVLTF.

The chain carries TRBV28 and TRBJ2-3, with a possible D match to TRBD2 (6 bases). The germline V gene has CDR1 MDHEN and CDR2 SYDVKM. The germline V and J ends were trimmed by 3 bases and 0 bases, with 10 bases remaining between them. This CDR3 comprises 15 residues. The CDR3 region is CASSLGGDSTDTQYF. CDR3 coding DNA: TGTGCCAGCAGTTTGGGCGGGGATAGCACAGATACGCAGTATTTT.

This clonotype was observed many times. The chain joins TRBV5-1 to TRBJ2-1, with 12 bases that match TRBD2. V was pared by 4 bases and J by 5 bases, with 7 bases of the junction left unmatched. Germline V gene sequence: CDR1 SGHRS, CDR2 YFSETQ. The CDR3 loop spans 16 amino acids. CDR3 residues: CASSPKTSGGHNEQFF. CDR3 nucleotide sequence: TGCGCCAGCAGCCCCAAGACTAGCGGGGGCCACAATGAGCAGTTCTTC.

This clonotype has ten or more counts. The chain employs TRBV29-1 and TRBJ2-1; D is ambiguous. Trimming removed 6 bases from V and 0 bases from J, with 12 bases in between. CDR3 size: 14 residues. In germline, CDR1 is SQVTM, CDR2 ANQGSEA. In nucleotides, the CDR3 is TGCAGCGTCGGTGACGGCAGCTCCTACAATGAGCAGTTCTTC. Protein product: CSVGDGSSYNEQFF.

The chain recombines TRBV9 with TRBJ2-1; D ambiguous. The germline CDR1 and CDR2 sequences are SGDLS and YYNGEE. V was trimmed by 0 bases and J by 8 bases, leaving 6 bases between them. The CDR3 runs to 12 residues. The CDR3 DNA is TGTGCCAGCAGCGTAGTCGATGATGAGCAGTTCTTC. This encodes CASSVVDDEQFF.

This clonotype was found a few times. J is TRBJ1-1 and V is TRBV9; the D is unclear. The CDR3 runs 14 residues. The germline CDR1 and CDR2 sequences are SGDLS and YYNGEE. Trimming cost V 1 base and J 1 base, with 8 bases left between them. The CDR3, as DNA: TGTGCCAGCAGCGTACAAGACGGGAACACTGAAGCTTTCTTT. Its protein is CASSVQDGNTEAFF.

The rearrangement links TRBV14 to TRBJ2-1; TRBD2 might be the D (6 bases). This CDR3 has 17 residues. Trimming cost V 1 base and J 8 bases, with 21 bases left between them. Germline assignment: CDR1 SGHDN and CDR2 FVKESK. The DNA of the CDR3 is TGTGCCAGCAGCCAAGGAGGTACGGGGGTATTCTTCCATGAGCAGTTCTTC. It encodes CASSQGGTGVFFHEQFF.

The gene calls are TRBV7-9 and TRBJ2-1; 7 nucleotides line up with TRBD1. There are 13 residues in the CDR3. V lost 8 bases, J lost 1 base, and 2 bases stayed unmatched. Germline CDR1 reads SEHNR; CDR2 reads FQNEAQ (reference sequence). CDR3 in amino acids: CASDRVSYNEQFF. CDR3 nucleotide sequence: TGTGCCAGCGACAGGGTTTCCTACAATGAGCAGTTCTTC.

This clonotype has just a few counts. The V gene is TRBV4-1, the J gene TRBJ2-3; D is unclear. The germline V gene has CDR1 MGHRA and CDR2 YSYEKL. V dropped 0 bases and J dropped 4 bases, with 8 bases sitting between them. This CDR3 is 14 amino acids long. DNA of the CDR3: TGCGCCAGCAGCCAAGACCCCGGCGCAGATACGCAGTATTTT. Protein sequence: CASSQDPGADTQYF.

This clonotype showed up just a few times. The rearrangement uses TRBV20-1 and TRBJ2-1, with a weak D call TRBD2 (5 bases). Per germline, CDR1 DFQATT and CDR2 SNEGSKA (reference sequence). The V and J ends lost 5 bases and 0 bases respectively, with 20 bases between them. CDR3 length: 17 amino acids. The DNA of the CDR3 is TGCAGTGCTCGCGGGCCCCCAGAAAAGAGCTCCTACAATGAGCAGTTCTTC. It specifies CSARGPPEKSSYNEQFF.

This clonotype was counted ten times or more. The chain carries TRBV6-5 and TRBJ2-1; D is unclear. CDR3 length: 11 amino acids. Trimming took 6 bases from V and 8 from J, leaving 8 bases between them. CDR1 is MNHEY, CDR2 SVGAGI, per germline. This CDR3 reads CASSPGYEQFF. DNA of the CDR3: TGTGCCAGCAGCCCGGGCTATGAGCAGTTCTTC.

In its sample, this clonotype was seen a few times. This chain joins TRBV10-3 and TRBJ2-1; D call uncertain. The germline V gene encodes CDR1 ENHRY and CDR2 SYGVKD. V was trimmed by 3 bases and J by 5 bases, leaving 17 bases between them. The CDR3 length is 16 residues. The CDR3 DNA sequence: TGTGCCATCAGTGACACTTCAGCCCCATTGGACAATGAGCAGTTCTTC. It specifies CAISDTSAPLDNEQFF.

V and J are TRBV2 and TRBJ2-1; 7 nucleotides align to TRBD2. Germline V lookup: CDR1 SNHLY, CDR2 FYNNEI. J was trimmed by 7 bases and V by 1 base; bases with no gene match: 7. This CDR3 spans 15 amino acids. CDR3 DNA: TGTGCCAGCAGTGAAGGGGCGGGAGTAGGGAATGAGCAGTTCTTC. Residues: CASSEGAGVGNEQFF.